This T cell receptor (beta chain) comes out of a study of human T cells and chemical hapten exposure. The sample's time point: patch test 3, about 24 weeks after DPC sensitization. Treatment described: therapeutic diphenylcyclopropenone sensitization with weekly scalp DPC. Between the trimmed V and J ends, which lost 3 bases and 1 base, there was a span of 13 bases. In germline, CDR1 is SQVTM, CDR2 ANQGSEA. CDR3 size: 15 residues. Each CDR3 protein gets one entry after TCRdb re-called the RACE reads with MiXCR. Here the sample spans some 91,000 distinct CDR3 sequences, 25% to 35% being singletons. The specimen comprised whole blood, sampled in connection with sensitization to the hapten diphenylcyclopropenone (DPC). The receptor's source is a man aged 35 to 55 with alopecia areata. Some clones in this sample may be carry-over from other donors' samples. The chain uses TRBV29-1 and TRBJ2-1; no clear D gene. In DNA form, the CDR3 reads TGCAGCGTTGATGATCGGATAGGATCCTACAATGAGCAGTTCTTC. Amino acids: CSVDDRIGSYNEQFF.